The 26 T cell receptor beta chains below were found in one sample sequenced in a study of T cell responses to AZD1222 COVID-19 vaccine. Produced via immunoSEQ multiplex PCR; TCRdb's table is partial and in-frame only. The sample lists roughly 100,000 clones, around nine tenths occurring once. The sample was peripheral blood, taken 28 days after the second dose of the MenACWY control vaccine. Every receptor here comes from an adult who received the MenACWY meningococcal vaccine as a control.

This chain joins TRBV7-8 and TRBJ2-7; TRBD1 aligns across 9 bases. CDR1 is SGHVS and CDR2 is FQNEAQ in the germline V gene. J gave up 3 bases and V 2 bases, and 8 bases lay outside the gene matches. The CDR3 has 16 amino acids. The CDR3 reads CASSLRRQGGYYEQYF. Here the CDR3 DNA reads TGTGCCAGCAGCTTAAGGAGACAGGGGGGATACTACGAGCAGTACTTC. Full variable domain (rest looked up from reference TRBV7-8 and TRBJ2-7): GAGVSQSPRYKVAKRGQDVALRCDPISGHVSLFWYQQALGQGPEFLTYFQNEAQLDKSGLPSDRFFAERPEGSVSTLKIQRTQQEDSAVYLCASSLRRQGGYYEQYFGPGTRLTVT.

Concerning this clone: At one end the junction does not follow the germline gene, possibly because of a read error. The rearrangement links TRBV12-3 or TRBV12-4 to TRBJ1-4, with TRBD1 matching 9 bases. The CDR3 is made up of 13 amino acids. CDR3 in amino acids: CASSVQGARGAVF. In nucleotides, the CDR3 is TGTGCCAGCAGCGTACAGGGGGCGCGAGGGGCCGTTTTT.

This clone occurred a few times. The chain is built from TRBV7-2 and TRBJ2-1; D may be TRBD1 or TRBD2 (5 bases each). V gave up 6 bases and J gave up 9 bases, with 21 bases separating them. CDR1 and CDR2 (germline): SGHTA, FQGNSA. The CDR3 runs 15 residues. The CDR3 coding sequence is TGTGCCAGCAGTTCCAATCAGGGTTCCGGGGCTGAGCAGTTCTTC. As protein: CASSSNQGSGAEQFF.

This chain links TRBV7-9 with TRBJ1-4; 7 bases agree with TRBD1. Germline-derived CDR1 and CDR2 are SEHNR and FQNEAQ (reference sequence). The CDR3 has 14 residues. J lost 9 bases, V lost 1 base, and 5 bases had no gene match. CDR3 in amino acids: CASSLGAGGQKLFF. Here the CDR3 DNA reads TGTGCCAGCAGCTTAGGGGCAGGGGGGCAAAAACTGTTTTTT. Complete variable domain (other parts from reference TRBV7-9 and TRBJ1-4): DTGVSQNPRHKITKRGQNVTFRCDPISEHNRLYWYRQTLGQGPEFLTYFQNEAQLEKSRLLSDRFSAERPKGSFSTLEIQRTEQGDSAMYLCASSLGAGGQKLFFGSGTQLSVL.

This chain joins TRBV7-3 and TRBJ2-2; 7 bases map to TRBD1. From germline, CDR1 is SGHTA and CDR2 FQGTGA. This CDR3 region has 19 residues. The V and J ends lost 5 bases and 4 bases, in that order; junction bases with no gene match: 19. The CDR3 bases are TGTGCCAGCAGCCGTTTTCTACCGGGACAGAGCTCTTTCACCGGGGAGCTGTTTTTT. Residues: CASSRFLPGQSSFTGELFF.

This clone appeared once. The gene calls are TRBV2 and TRBJ1-3; D is unresolved. Between the trimmed V and J ends, which lost 4 bases and 2 bases, there was a span of 9 bases. Germline V gives CDR1 SNHLY, CDR2 FYNNEI. This CDR3 spans 14 amino acids. CDR3 region: CASSGSVAGNTIYF. In DNA form, the CDR3 reads TGTGCCAGCAGTGGGTCAGTAGCTGGAAACACCATATATTTT.

The chain uses TRBV5-8 and TRBJ1-5, with 8 bases identical to TRBD1. This CDR3 spans 15 amino acids. V lost 2 bases to trimming and J lost 6 bases; unmatched junction nucleotides: 7. CDR1 is SGHTS and CDR2 is YDEGEE in the germline V gene. The CDR3: CASSFLAGGGQPQHF. In nucleotides, the CDR3 is TGTGCCAGCAGCTTCTTGGCAGGGGGCGGTCAGCCCCAGCATTTT.

The chain combines TRBV19 with TRBJ2-4; D may correspond to TRBD1 or TRBD2 (6 bases each). Trimming took off 0 bases at V and 3 bases at J, with 15 bases between the two ends. This CDR3 comprises 17 residues. CDR1 and CDR2 (germline): LNHDA, SQIVND (reference sequence). DNA of the CDR3: TGTGCCAGTAGTATAGAGAACAGGGCGGAGGGCAAAAACATTCAGTACTTC. Translating it yields CASSIENRAEGKNIQYF.

J is TRBJ1-3 and V is TRBV5-1, with D uncertain. Germline-derived CDR1 and CDR2 are SGHRS and YFSETQ. V lost 0 bases to trimming and J lost 2 bases, with 6 bases between them. There are 14 residues in the CDR3. For the CDR3, the DNA is TGCGCCAGCAGCTTGGGGATGCCTGGAAACACCATATATTTT. It codes for CASSLGMPGNTIYF.

The rearrangement joins TRBV18 to TRBJ1-1; D gene unclear. The CDR3 is 13 amino acids. The V and J ends lost 0 bases and 5 bases respectively, with 7 bases between them. CDR1 is KGHSH and CDR2 is LQKENI in the germline V gene. As DNA, the CDR3 is TGTGCCAGCTCACCACCGGGGATAACTGAAGCTTTCTTT. This gives the protein CASSPPGITEAFF. The full variable domain, with the rest looked up from reference TRBV18 and TRBJ1-1, is NAGVMQNPRHLVRRRGQEARLRCSPMKGHSHVYWYRQLPEEGLKFMVYLQKENIIDESGMPKERFSAEFPKEGPSILRIQQVVRGDSAAYFCASSPPGITEAFFGQGTRLTVV.

This clone was recorded a few times. V and J are TRBV27 and TRBJ1-1; a possible D gene is TRBD1 (5 bases). The V and J ends lost 1 base and 7 bases respectively, with 10 bases between them. This CDR3 comprises 13 residues. Germline loops: CDR1 MNHEY, CDR2 SMNVEV (reference sequence). CDR3 in amino acids: CASSLWQGGEAFF. Here the CDR3 DNA reads TGTGCCAGCAGTTTATGGCAGGGAGGTGAAGCTTTCTTT.

This clone was counted once. The rearrangement uses TRBV19 and TRBJ2-1; no definite D call. This CDR3 has 11 residues. Germline V gene data show CDR1 as LNHDA and CDR2 as SQIVND (reference sequence). Trimming pared 1 base from V and 9 bases from J, leaving 4 bases between. In DNA, the CDR3 is TGTGCCAGTAGTATAGGGGGTGAGCAGTTCTTC. Amino acids: CASSIGGEQFF. Together with reference TRBV19 and TRBJ2-1, the CDR3 gives the full variable domain: DGGITQSPKYLFRKEGQNVTLSCEQNLNHDAMYWYRQDPGQGLRLIYYSQIVNDFQKGDIAEGYSVSREKKESFPLTVTSAQKNPTAFYLCASSIGGEQFFGPGTRLTVL.

Concerning this clone: Within the sample, other DNA sequences also encode this same CDR3. This chain uses TRBV7-3 with TRBJ2-7; 7 bases fit TRBD1. The V and J ends lost 2 bases and 3 bases, in that order; junction bases with no gene match: 1. Germline lookup yields CDR1 SGHTA and CDR2 FQGTGA. CDR3 length: 13 amino acids. The CDR3 DNA follows: TGTGCCAGCAGCTTATCAGGGGGCTACGAGCAGTACTTC. It is translated as CASSLSGGYEQYF.

In this sample, this clone turned up a few times. The chain combines TRBV6-5 with TRBJ1-2; TRBD1 might be the D (6 bases). Trimming pared 0 bases from V and 7 bases from J, leaving 12 bases between. The CDR3 totals 14 residues. Germline assignment: CDR1 MNHEY and CDR2 SVGAGI. DNA of the CDR3: TGTGCCAGCAGTTACTCGCAGGGGATCGGTGGCTACACCTTC. Translation: CASSYSQGIGGYTF.

This chain joins TRBV7-2 and TRBJ2-3, with a possible D match to TRBD1 (5 bases). From germline, CDR1 is SGHTA and CDR2 FQGNSA. V was shortened by 3 bases and J by 4 bases, with 8 bases between the two germline ends. The CDR3 totals 13 residues. CDR3 sequence reads: CASSFQQADTQYF. The CDR3 region has the DNA TGTGCCAGCAGCTTTCAACAGGCAGATACGCAGTATTTT.

This chain joins TRBV6-5 and TRBJ2-1; TRBD2 aligns across 14 bases. V gave up 4 bases and J gave up 8 bases; unmatched junction bases: 7. The germline V gene encodes CDR1 MNHEY and CDR2 SVGAGI. This CDR3 is built from 16 residues. The CDR3 loop is CASSSPTSGGAHEQFF. In nucleotides, the CDR3 is TGTGCCAGCAGTTCCCCGACTAGCGGGGGGGCCCATGAGCAGTTCTTC.

The rearrangement uses TRBV3-1 (or the pseudogene TRBV3-2) and TRBJ2-2; no clear D gene. The germline gives CDR1 LGHDT, CDR2 YNNKEL (reference sequence). V was shortened by 2 bases and J by 5 bases, with 15 bases between the two germline ends. The CDR3 is 16 residues long. The CDR3 is CASSQRSNLGTGELFF. In nucleotides, the CDR3 is TGTGCCAGCAGCCAACGGTCTAATCTGGGAACCGGGGAGCTGTTTTTT.

The chain carries TRBV19 and TRBJ1-4, with D unresolved. V lost 3 bases and J lost 6, with 14 bases in between. This CDR3 has 15 residues. Germline V gene sequence: CDR1 LNHDA, CDR2 SQIVND (reference sequence). As DNA, the CDR3 is TGTGCCAGTAGTATCCGGACCCTTCGAGATGAAAAACTGTTTTTT. Amino acids: CASSIRTLRDEKLFF.

The chain recombines TRBV28 with TRBJ2-7, with 8 bases matching TRBD2. The CDR3 runs 14 residues. Germline CDR1 reads MDHEN; CDR2 reads SYDVKM. J lost 2 bases, V lost 3 bases, and 3 bases had no gene match. The CDR3 bases are TGTGCCAGCAGTTTGCGGGGGGCTACCTACGAGCAGTACTTC. It specifies CASSLRGATYEQYF.

The chain is built from TRBV7-9 and TRBJ1-6; a possible D gene is TRBD1 (5 bases). V gave up 8 bases and J gave up 7 bases, with 18 bases separating them. The CDR3 totals 15 residues. In germline, CDR1 is SEHNR, CDR2 FQNEAQ (reference sequence). The CDR3 spells CASGPRQLENSPLHF. CDR3 DNA sequence: TGTGCCAGCGGCCCCCGACAGCTTGAGAATTCACCCCTCCACTTT.

In this sample, this clone turned up once. The gene calls are TRBV6-5 and TRBJ2-7; 8 bases are shared with TRBD1. This CDR3 region has 15 residues. V lost 4 bases and J lost 2; bases outside the gene matches: 7. The germline CDR1 and CDR2 sequences are MNHEY and SVGAGI. CDR3 sequence: CASSFTGTGPYEQYF. DNA of the CDR3: TGTGCCAGCAGTTTCACCGGGACAGGTCCCTACGAGCAGTACTTC.

The chain employs TRBV30 and TRBJ1-1; the D gene is possibly TRBD1 (5 bases). V lost 4 bases to trimming and J lost 0 bases, with 12 bases between them. This CDR3 contains 14 residues. The germline CDR1 and CDR2 sequences are GTSNPN and SVGIG (reference sequence). In nucleotides, the CDR3 is TGTGCCTGGAACGGAAGGGGAATGAACACTGAAGCTTTCTTT. Its translation is CAWNGRGMNTEAFF. The whole variable domain, filled in from reference TRBV30 and TRBJ1-1, reads SQTIHQWPATLVQPVGSPLSLECTVEGTSNPNLYWYRQAAGRGLQLLFYSVGIGQISSEVPQNLSASRPQDRQFILSSKKLLLSDSGFYLCAWNGRGMNTEAFFGQGTRLTVV.

This chain uses TRBV4-3 with TRBJ2-7; 7 bases line up with TRBD1. V gave up 1 base and J gave up 3 bases; unmatched junction bases: 9. This CDR3 has 16 amino acids. The germline V gene encodes CDR1 LGHNA and CDR2 YSLEER. CDR3 region: CASSQGGGGSYYEQYF. The DNA for the CDR3 is TGCGCCAGCAGCCAAGGAGGGGGCGGCTCCTACTACGAGCAGTACTTC.

The chain employs TRBV7-8 and TRBJ1-5; the D is unclear. Germline V gives CDR1 SGHVS, CDR2 FQNEAQ. V lost 1 base, J lost 3 bases, and 7 bases lay in between. The length of the CDR3 is 14 residues. CDR3: CASSLGATNQPQHF. DNA of the CDR3: TGTGCCAGCAGCTTAGGGGCGACCAATCAGCCCCAGCATTTT.

The chain couples TRBV5-1 to TRBJ2-7, with 8 bases identical to TRBD1. Unmatched junction bases numbered 10, after V lost 0 bases and J lost 5 bases. CDR1 is SGHRS, CDR2 YFSETQ, per germline. This CDR3 contains 16 residues. The CDR3 protein is CASSLARAGGTDEQYF. CDR3 in DNA: TGCGCCAGCAGCTTGGCCCGGGCAGGGGGCACGGACGAGCAGTACTTC.

The gene calls are TRBV7-8 and TRBJ1-1; TRBD1 matches at 12 bases. The CDR3 runs 17 residues. V lost 1 base and J lost 2; bases outside the gene matches: 5. From germline, CDR1 is SGHVS and CDR2 FQNEAQ. CDR3 sequence reads: CASSLVGGQGANTEAFF. CDR3 DNA sequence: TGTGCCAGCAGCTTAGTAGGGGGACAGGGGGCTAACACTGAAGCTTTCTTT.